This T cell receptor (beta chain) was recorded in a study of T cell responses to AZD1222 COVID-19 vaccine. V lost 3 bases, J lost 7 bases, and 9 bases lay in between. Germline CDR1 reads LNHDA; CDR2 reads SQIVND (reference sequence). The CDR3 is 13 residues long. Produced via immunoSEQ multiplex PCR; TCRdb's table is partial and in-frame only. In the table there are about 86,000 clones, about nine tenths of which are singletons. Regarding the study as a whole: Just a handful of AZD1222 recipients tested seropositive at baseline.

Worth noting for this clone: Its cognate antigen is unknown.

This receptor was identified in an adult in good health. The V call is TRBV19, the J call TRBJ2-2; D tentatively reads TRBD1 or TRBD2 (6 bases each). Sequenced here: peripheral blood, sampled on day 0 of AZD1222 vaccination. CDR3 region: CASSMGGRGELFF. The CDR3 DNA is TGTGCCAGTAGTATGGGGGGCCGCGGGGAGCTGTTTTTT. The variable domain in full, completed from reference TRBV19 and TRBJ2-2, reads DGGITQSPKYLFRKEGQNVTLSCEQNLNHDAMYWYRQDPGQGLRLIYYSQIVNDFQKGDIAEGYSVSREKKESFPLTVTSAQKNPTAFYLCASSMGGRGELFFGEGSRLTVL.